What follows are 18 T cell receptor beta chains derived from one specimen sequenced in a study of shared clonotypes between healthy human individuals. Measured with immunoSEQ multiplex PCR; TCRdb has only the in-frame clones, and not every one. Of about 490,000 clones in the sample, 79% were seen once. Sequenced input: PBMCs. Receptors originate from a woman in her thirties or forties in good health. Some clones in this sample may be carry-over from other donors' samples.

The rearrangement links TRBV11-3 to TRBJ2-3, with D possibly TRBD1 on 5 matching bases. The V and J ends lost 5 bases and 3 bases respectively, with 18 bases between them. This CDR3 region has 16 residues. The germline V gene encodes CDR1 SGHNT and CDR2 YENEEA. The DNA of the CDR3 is TGTGCCAGCAGCAGACGCACAGGAGCATCGACAGATACGCAGTATTTT. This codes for CASSRRTGASTDTQYF.

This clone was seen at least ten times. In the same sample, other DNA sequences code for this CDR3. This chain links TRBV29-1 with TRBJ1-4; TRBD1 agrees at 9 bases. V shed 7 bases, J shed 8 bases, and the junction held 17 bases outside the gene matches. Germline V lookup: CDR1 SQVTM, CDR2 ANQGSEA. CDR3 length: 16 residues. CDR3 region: CSGPLRRDREDEKLFF. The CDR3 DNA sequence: TGCAGCGGTCCTCTCCGCCGGGACAGGGAGGACGAAAAACTGTTTTTT.

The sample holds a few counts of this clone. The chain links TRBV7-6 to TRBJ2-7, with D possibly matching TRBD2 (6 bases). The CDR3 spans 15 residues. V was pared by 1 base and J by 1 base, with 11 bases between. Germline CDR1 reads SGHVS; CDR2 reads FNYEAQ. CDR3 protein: CASSLDGSLSYEQYF. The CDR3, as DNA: TGTGCCAGCAGCTTAGACGGGAGCCTTTCCTACGAGCAGTACTTC.

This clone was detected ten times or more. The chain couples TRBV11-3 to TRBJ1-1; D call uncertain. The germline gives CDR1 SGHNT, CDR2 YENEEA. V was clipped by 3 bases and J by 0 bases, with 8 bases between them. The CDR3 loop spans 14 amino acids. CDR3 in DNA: TGTGCCAGCAGCTTTTCCGGGATGAACACTGAAGCTTTCTTT. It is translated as CASSFSGMNTEAFF.

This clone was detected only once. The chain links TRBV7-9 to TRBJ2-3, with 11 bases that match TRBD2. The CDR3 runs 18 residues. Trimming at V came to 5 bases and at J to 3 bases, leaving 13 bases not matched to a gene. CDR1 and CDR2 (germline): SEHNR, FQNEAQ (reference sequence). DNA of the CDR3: TGTGCCAGCAGCCTCCAACTCAGACTAGCGGGATCAACAGATACGCAGTATTTT. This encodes CASSLQLRLAGSTDTQYF.

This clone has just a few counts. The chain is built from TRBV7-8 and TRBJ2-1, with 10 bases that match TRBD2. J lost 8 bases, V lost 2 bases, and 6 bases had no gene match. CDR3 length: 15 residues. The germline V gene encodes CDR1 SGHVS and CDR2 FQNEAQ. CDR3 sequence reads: CASSLLAGVSDEQFF. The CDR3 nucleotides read TGTGCCAGCAGCTTACTAGCGGGAGTGTCGGATGAGCAGTTCTTC.

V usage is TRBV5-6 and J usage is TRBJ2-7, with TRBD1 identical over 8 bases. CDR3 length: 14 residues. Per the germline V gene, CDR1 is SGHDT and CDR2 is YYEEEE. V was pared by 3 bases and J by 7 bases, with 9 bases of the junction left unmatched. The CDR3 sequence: CASSSRQGLGEQYF. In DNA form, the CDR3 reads TGTGCCAGCAGCTCCCGACAGGGGTTGGGGGAGCAGTACTTC.

As DNA, the CDR3 is TGTGCCAGCAGCCCCCATACAGGAACGGTAATCTCTGGAAACACCATATATTTT. Translated, it gives CASSPHTGTVISGNTIYF. The V gene is TRBV28, the J gene TRBJ1-3; weak D call: TRBD1 (5 bases). CDR1 MDHEN and CDR2 SYDVKM come from the germline V gene. CDR3 length equals 18 residues. V was clipped by 6 bases and J by 0 bases, with 21 bases between them. Full variable domain (missing parts from reference TRBV28 and TRBJ1-3): DVKVTQSSRYLVKRTGEKVFLECVQDMDHENMFWYRQDPGLGLRLIYFSYDVKMKEKGDIPEGYSVSREKKERFSLILESASTNQTSMYLCASSPHTGTVISGNTIYFGEGSWLTVV.

CDR3 region: CASSGRTSGETQYF. For the CDR3, the DNA is TGTGCCAGCAGCGGAAGGACTAGCGGCGAGACCCAGTACTTC. The V and J genes are TRBV7-2 and TRBJ2-5; 10 bases are a match to TRBD2. Germline CDR1 and CDR2: SGHTA and FQGNSA. The junction had 5 bases not matched to a gene; V was cut back by 5 bases and J by 5 bases. This CDR3 is 14 amino acids long.

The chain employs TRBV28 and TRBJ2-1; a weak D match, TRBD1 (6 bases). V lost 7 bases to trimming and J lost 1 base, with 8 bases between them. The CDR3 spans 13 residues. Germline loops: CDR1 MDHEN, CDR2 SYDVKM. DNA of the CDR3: TGTGCCAGCAACAGGGTTTCCTACAATGAGCAGTTCTTC. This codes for CASNRVSYNEQFF. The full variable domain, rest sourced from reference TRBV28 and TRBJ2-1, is DVKVTQSSRYLVKRTGEKVFLECVQDMDHENMFWYRQDPGLGLRLIYFSYDVKMKEKGDIPEGYSVSREKKERFSLILESASTNQTSMYLCASNRVSYNEQFFGPGTRLTVL.

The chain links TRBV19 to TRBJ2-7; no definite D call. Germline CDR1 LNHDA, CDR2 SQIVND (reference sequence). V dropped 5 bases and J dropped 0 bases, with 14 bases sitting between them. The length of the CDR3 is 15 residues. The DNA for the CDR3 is TGTGCCAGTAGTGTTTCAACGCTTAGCTCCTACGAGCAGTACTTC. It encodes CASSVSTLSSYEQYF.

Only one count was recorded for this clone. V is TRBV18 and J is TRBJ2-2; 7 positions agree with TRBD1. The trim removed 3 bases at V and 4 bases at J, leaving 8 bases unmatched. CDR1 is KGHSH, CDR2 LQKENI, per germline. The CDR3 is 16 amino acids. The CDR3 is CASSPKQGLGTGELFF. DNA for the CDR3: TGTGCCAGCTCACCGAAACAGGGGCTCGGCACCGGGGAGCTGTTTTTT.

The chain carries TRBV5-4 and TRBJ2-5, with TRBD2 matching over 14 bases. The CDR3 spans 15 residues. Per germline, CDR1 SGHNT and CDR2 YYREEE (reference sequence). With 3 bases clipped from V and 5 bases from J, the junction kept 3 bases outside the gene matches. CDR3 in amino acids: CASSYWTSGRETQYF. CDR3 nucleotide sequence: TGTGCCAGCAGCTACTGGACTAGCGGGAGGGAGACCCAGTACTTC.

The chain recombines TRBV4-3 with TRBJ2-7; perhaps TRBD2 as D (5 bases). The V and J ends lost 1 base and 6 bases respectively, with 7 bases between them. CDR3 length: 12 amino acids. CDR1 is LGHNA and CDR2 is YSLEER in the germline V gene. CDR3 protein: CASSQGGLEQYF. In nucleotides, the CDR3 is TGCGCCAGCAGCCAAGGAGGGCTCGAGCAGTACTTC.

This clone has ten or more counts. The CDR3, as DNA: TGTGCCAGCAGTTGGTCACCGGCGGGAGCGAACACCGGGGAGCTGTTTTTT. Encoded protein: CASSWSPAGANTGELFF. The rearrangement uses TRBV28 and TRBJ2-2, with 7 bases aligning to TRBD2. The germline gives CDR1 MDHEN, CDR2 SYDVKM. The CDR3 is made up of 17 amino acids. J gave up 0 bases and V 4 bases, and 8 bases lay outside the gene matches.

The CDR3 region is CASSFPSAGVKNIQYF. The CDR3 region has the DNA TGTGCCAGCAGCTTCCCTTCGGCGGGAGTCAAAAACATTCAGTACTTC. The chain carries TRBV5-4 and TRBJ2-4; 7 bases are a match to TRBD2. After removal of 2 bases from V and 3 bases from J, the junction contained 8 bases not matched to a gene. The CDR3 contains 16 residues. Germline V gene lookup returns CDR1 SGHNT and CDR2 YYREEE (reference sequence).

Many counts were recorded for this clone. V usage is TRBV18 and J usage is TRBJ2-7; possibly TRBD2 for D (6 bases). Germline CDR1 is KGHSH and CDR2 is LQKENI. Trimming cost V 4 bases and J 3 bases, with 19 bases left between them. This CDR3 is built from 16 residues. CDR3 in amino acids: CASSLGTRTTHYEQYF. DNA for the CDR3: TGTGCCAGCTCACTCGGAACACGGACTACCCACTACGAGCAGTACTTC.

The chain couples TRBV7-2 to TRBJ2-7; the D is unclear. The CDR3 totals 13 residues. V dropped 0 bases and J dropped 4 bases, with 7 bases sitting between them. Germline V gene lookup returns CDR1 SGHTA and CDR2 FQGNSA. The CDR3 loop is CASSLASLYEQYF. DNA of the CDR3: TGTGCCAGCAGCTTAGCTTCTCTTTACGAGCAGTACTTC.